This entry features one TCR beta chain sequence. Assay: immunoSEQ multiplex PCR; the TCRdb copy retains only in-frame clones and omits some. The sample contains approximately 50,000 clones, 75% to 90% of which appear only once. As for time point: after dendritic cell vaccination, including at tumor progression/relapse. Fresh-frozen tumor tissue and more than two years of survival data were available for all. Isocitrate dehydrogenase mutation was absent in all glioblastoma patients. From germline, CDR1 is SGHAT and CDR2 FQNNGV. The CDR3 spans 15 residues. The V end lost 0 bases, the J end lost 3 bases, and 8 bases lay between the germline ends. The data were obtained in a study of glioma-infiltrating T cells after dendritic cell vaccination. Study-wide context: Patients had newly diagnosed or recurrent glioblastoma and received dendritic cell vaccines. Patients received three intradermal dendritic cell vaccine injections at biweekly intervals.

The chain employs TRBV11-2 and TRBJ2-2; no clear D. This TCR derives from a human donor with glioblastoma. The starting material was blood, obtained after dendritic cell vaccination. CDR3 sequence reads: CASSLDLGYTGELFF. In DNA, the CDR3 is TGTGCCAGCAGCTTAGATCTAGGCTACACCGGGGAGCTGTTTTTT.